These T cell receptor beta chains were read from a single sample in a study of T cell responses to AZD1222 COVID-19 vaccine. Some clones are missing from TCRdb's copy, which holds only in-frame ones; the method was immunoSEQ multiplex PCR. The sample comprises about 110,000 clones, approximately 89% of which are singletons, and about 3% rests with the top ten. The sequencing here drew on peripheral blood, taken on day 0 of MenACWY control vaccination. The receptor set was obtained from an adult in good health. Both conserved end residues are part of each CDR3. A D gene is named only where the DNA matches it firmly. Clone size is shown for a subset of rows, as once, few, many or a class of expanded clone.

CDR3 | DNA | D | J | size | V
CASSQDSESYTF | TGTGCCAGCAGCCAAGATTCGGAAAGCTACACCTTC | NA | TRBJ1-2 | NA | TRBV3-1/TRBV3-2
CASSFGTFSNQPQHF | TGTGCCAGCAGCTTCGGGACATTTTCTAATCAGCCCCAGCATTTT | NA | TRBJ1-5 | NA | TRBV7-2
CASSQGGTGGNYGYTF | TGCGCCAGCAGCCAAGGGGGGACGGGGGGCAACTATGGCTACACCTTC | NA | TRBJ1-2 | NA | TRBV4-3
CASDGERRGCTDTQYF | TGTGCCAGCGACGGGGAAAGACGGGGGTGCACAGATACGCAGTATTTT | NA | TRBJ2-3 | NA | TRBV21-1
CASSITSGGASPYNEQFF | TGCGCCAGCAGCATAACTAGCGGGGGGGCGTCCCCCTACAATGAGCAGTTCTTC | TRBD2 | TRBJ2-1 | NA | TRBV5-1
CASSLGLRRGGLADTQYF | TGTGCCAGCAGCTTAGGTTTGCGGCGGGGGGGCCTCGCAGATACGCAGTATTTT | TRBD2 | TRBJ2-3 | NA | TRBV7-6
CASSILRTGMNTEAFF | TGTGCCAGCAGTATCCTTCGGACAGGGATGAACACTGAAGCTTTCTTT | TRBD1 | TRBJ1-1 | NA | TRBV28
CASATGLTTNEKLFF | TGTGCCAGTGCAACAGGACTCACAACTAATGAAAAACTGTTTTTT | NA | TRBJ1-4 | NA | TRBV19
CASSPGGAAMNTEAFF | TGTGCCAGCAGTCCCGGGGGGGCAGCTATGAACACTGAAGCTTTCTTT | NA | TRBJ1-1 | NA | TRBV5-4
CASSPYGGANQPQHF | TGCGCCAGCAGCCCCTACGGGGGCGCCAATCAGCCCCAGCATTTT | NA | TRBJ1-5 | NA | TRBV5-1
CASSLRGGETQYF | TGTGCCAGCAGTCTCCGGGGAGGAGAGACCCAGTACTTC | NA | TRBJ2-5 | NA | TRBV28
CASSYERLAGGSSYEQYF | TGTGCCAGCAGTTACGAGAGACTAGCGGGGGGAAGCTCCTACGAGCAGTACTTC | TRBD2 | TRBJ2-7 | NA | TRBV6-2/TRBV6-3
CASCDGGGPPYEQYF | TGCGCCAGCTGTGACGGCGGGGGGCCTCCCTACGAGCAGTACTTC | TRBD2 | TRBJ2-7 | once | TRBV10-1
CASTRTGGADTQYF | TGTGCCAGCACCCGGACAGGGGGCGCGGATACGCAGTATTTT | TRBD1 | TRBJ2-3 | NA | TRBV6-6
CASRQAGELFF | TGTGCCAGCCGCCAAGCCGGGGAGCTGTTTTTT | NA | TRBJ2-2 | NA | TRBV2
CSVRGYSPEAFF | TGCAGCGTTCGTGGGTATAGTCCTGAAGCTTTCTTT | NA | TRBJ1-1 | NA | TRBV29-1
CASSLRYEQFF | TGTGCCAGCAGCTTAAGGTATGAGCAGTTCTTC | NA | TRBJ2-1 | NA | TRBV7-2
CASSSLMSSYNEQFF | TGTGCCAGCAGCTCCTTAATGAGCTCCTACAATGAGCAGTTCTTC | NA | TRBJ2-1 | once | TRBV7-2
CASSQAGGHPNTEAFF | TGTGCCAGCAGCCAAGCCGGTGGGCACCCGAACACTGAAGCTTTCTTT | NA | TRBJ1-1 | once | TRBV3-1/TRBV3-2
CAWTGPDSGANVLTF | TGTGCCTGGACAGGGCCCGACTCTGGGGCCAACGTCCTGACTTTC | NA | TRBJ2-6 | NA | TRBV30
CASGPGQPNTEAFF | TGTGCTAGTGGCCCCGGACAGCCGAACACTGAAGCTTTCTTT | NA | TRBJ1-1 | few | TRBV12-5
CASSPAEFSGNTIYF | TGTGCCAGCAGTCCCGCAGAGTTCTCTGGAAACACCATATATTTT | NA | TRBJ1-3 | NA | TRBV7-9
CATSHPRGGAGTDTQYF | TGTGCCACCAGCCACCCTAGGGGGGGGGCCGGTACAGATACGCAGTATTTT | NA | TRBJ2-3 | NA | TRBV24-1
CSVVLVSPVATNEKLFF | TGCAGCGTTGTCCTAGTCTCCCCCGTTGCAACTAATGAAAAACTGTTTTTT | NA | TRBJ1-4 | NA | TRBV29-1
CASSLTYVGELFF | TGTGCCAGCAGCCTGACGTATGTCGGGGAGCTGTTTTTT | NA | TRBJ2-2 | NA | TRBV5-5
CASSLRFDGKDGYTF | TGTGCCAGCAGCCTGCGGTTCGACGGGAAGGATGGCTACACCTTC | NA | TRBJ1-2 | NA | TRBV9
CASSTHGGEGEGYTF | TGTGCCAGCAGCACCCACGGGGGCGAGGGCGAAGGCTACACCTTC | NA | TRBJ1-2 | once | TRBV28
CASSEGDGRETQYF | TGCGCCAGCAGCGAGGGGGACGGAAGAGAGACCCAGTACTTC | NA | TRBJ2-5 | NA | TRBV5-1
CASSSPGDTGELFF | TGTGCCAGTAGTAGCCCAGGGGACACCGGGGAGCTGTTTTTT | NA | TRBJ2-2 | NA | TRBV19
CASSFRVGYGYTF | TGTGCCAGCAGTTTCAGGGTCGGCTATGGCTACACCTTC | NA | TRBJ1-2 | once | TRBV27
CASRSTGELFF | TGTGCCAGCCGGTCCACCGGGGAGCTGTTTTTT | NA | TRBJ2-2 | once | TRBV3-1/TRBV3-2
CASSLGGLNNEQFF | TGTGCCAGCAGCTTGGGCGGATTAAACAATGAGCAGTTCTTC | NA | TRBJ2-1 | NA | TRBV5-4
CASSYSLQGSGNTIYF | TGTGCCAGCAGTTACTCTCTACAGGGCTCTGGAAACACCATATATTTT | NA | TRBJ1-3 | few | TRBV6-5
CASSEPRGSTDTQYF | TGTGCCAGCAGCGAACCCAGGGGTAGCACAGATACGCAGTATTTT | NA | TRBJ2-3 | NA | TRBV5-4
CASSPQVNTEAFF | TGTGCCAGCAGTCCTCAGGTGAACACTGAAGCTTTCTTT | NA | TRBJ1-1 | NA | TRBV7-9
CASSSTGTGNTIYF | TGTGCCAGCAGCTCGACAGGGACTGGAAACACCATATATTTT | TRBD1 | TRBJ1-3 | NA | TRBV7-9
CATSRVDRGSDQPQHF | TGTGCCACCAGCAGAGTGGACAGGGGCTCCGATCAGCCCCAGCATTTT | TRBD1 | TRBJ1-5 | NA | TRBV15
CASSLVGGGVTDTQYF | TGTGCCAGCAGCTTAGTTGGCGGGGGGGTCACAGATACGCAGTATTTT | TRBD2 | TRBJ2-3 | NA | TRBV5-4
CASSLAPGSGGARGDTQYF | TGCGCCAGCAGCTTGGCCCCAGGGAGCGGGGGGGCCCGTGGAGATACGCAGTATTTT | TRBD2 | TRBJ2-3 | few | TRBV5-1
CASSFLQGGTEAFF | TGTGCCAGCAGCTTTCTACAGGGAGGGACTGAAGCTTTCTTT | NA | TRBJ1-1 | NA | TRBV11-2
CASSETVSNQPQHF | TGTGCCAGCAGTGAGACGGTTAGCAATCAGCCCCAGCATTTT | NA | TRBJ1-5 | NA | TRBV28
CASSLYRGRDKNIQYF | TGCGCCAGCAGCCTATACAGGGGGCGCGACAAAAACATTCAGTACTTC | TRBD1 | TRBJ2-4 | NA | TRBV4-3
CASSAAREAAVWSYGYTF | TGTGCCAGCAGCGCCGCCCGTGAGGCCGCAGTCTGGAGCTATGGCTACACCTTC | NA | TRBJ1-2 | NA | TRBV9
CASSSHRVNYGYTF | TGTGCCAGCAGCTCCCACAGGGTTAACTATGGCTACACCTTC | NA | TRBJ1-2 | NA | TRBV7-2
CASSSKRSDGYTF | TGTGCCAGCAGCTCCAAACGTAGTGATGGCTACACCTTC | NA | TRBJ1-2 | NA | TRBV7-3
CASSPPLGQPTDTQYF | TGTGCCAGCTCACCACCGCTGGGACAGCCCACAGATACGCAGTATTTT | TRBD1 | TRBJ2-3 | NA | TRBV18
CASSDRGRELFF | TGTGCCAGCAGTGATCGGGGCCGGGAGCTGTTTTTT | NA | TRBJ2-2 | NA | TRBV2
CASSSKDRAGEQYF | TGTGCCAGCAGTTCGAAGGACAGGGCGGGCGAGCAGTACTTC | TRBD1 | TRBJ2-7 | NA | TRBV6-5
CASSPRRGIDRGPYNKQFF | TGTGCCAGCAGCCCCAGGAGGGGAATCGACAGGGGGCCTTACAATAAGCAGTTCTTC | TRBD1 | TRBJ2-1 | NA | TRBV3-1/TRBV3-2
CASSQDPRGSYGYTF | TGTGCCAGCAGCCAAGATCCACGGGGCAGCTATGGCTACACCTTC | NA | TRBJ1-2 | NA | TRBV14
CASTDTPEVYGYTF | TGTGCCAGCACCGACACCCCGGAGGTCTATGGCTACACCTTC | NA | TRBJ1-2 | NA | TRBV6-5